This record looks at one TCR beta chain sequence and its context. What it binds is unknown. Germline V gene sequence: CDR1 MNHNY, CDR2 SVGAGI (reference sequence). This CDR3 region has 14 residues. The V and J ends lost 2 bases and 8 bases, in that order; junction bases with no gene match: 2. This sample was included in a study of T cell responses to AZD1222 COVID-19 vaccine. Overall study results and limits: The number of AZD1222 recipients seropositive at baseline was only six.

Clones were read by immunoSEQ multiplex PCR, and TCRdb kept only the in-frame ones, dropping some. The repertoire holds approximately 180,000 clones, about 90% seen once, with approximately 2.5% in the top ten. Sample: peripheral blood, taken on day 0 of AZD1222 vaccination. The rearrangement joins TRBV6-6 to TRBJ2-2; 10 nucleotides line up with TRBD1. The clonotype originates from an adult in good health. CDR3 amino acids: CASSYRDRGGELFF. The CDR3 region has the DNA TGTGCCAGCAGTTACCGGGACAGGGGAGGGGAGCTGTTTTTT.